A selection of T cell receptor beta chains follows, all from one sample in a study of blood T cell repertoires in COVID-19. TCRdb keeps only in-frame clones here, not all; method: immunoSEQ multiplex PCR. Altogether 85,000 to 110,000 clones are present, roughly 84% being singletons, with the ten largest covering 12%. The sample comprised peripheral blood. The receptor source for this set is a human donor in a cohort sampled during active COVID-19. The CDR3 runs from the conserved cysteine through the conserved F or W. The D gene is left open where the match is weak. Only part of the rows carry a size: once, few, many, or a class if the clone is expanded.

J gene,V gene,clone size,D gene,CDR3 protein,CDR3 DNA
TRBJ1-2,TRBV2,.,.,CASSENRVSPFVGYTF,TGTGCCAGCAGTGAAAACAGGGTATCCCCCTTTGTTGGCTACACCTTC
TRBJ1-1,TRBV2,.,TRBD1,CASSEDRGQAFF,TGTGCCAGCAGTGAGGACAGGGGGCAAGCTTTCTTT
TRBJ1-4,TRBV15,.,.,CATSWTENEKLFF,TGTGCCACCAGTTGGACAGAAAATGAAAAACTGTTTTTT
TRBJ2-5,TRBV2,.,TRBD2,CASSVVAGETQYF,TGTGCCAGCAGCGTCGTAGCGGGGGAGACCCAGTACTTC
TRBJ2-4,TRBV10-3,.,.,CAISESGTAKNIQYF,TGTGCCATCAGTGAGTCGGGGACTGCCAAAAACATTCAGTACTTC
TRBJ2-5,TRBV19,.,.,CASSGREHQETQYF,TGTGCCAGTAGCGGGAGAGAACACCAAGAGACCCAGTACTTC
TRBJ1-2,TRBV6-2/TRBV6-3,.,.,CASSYTRTAATEGYTF,TGTGCCAGCAGTTACACCCGGACAGCCGCCACGGAAGGCTACACCTTC
TRBJ2-5,TRBV10-2,.,TRBD1,CASSEGDRKETQYF,TGCGCCAGCAGTGAGGGGGACAGGAAAGAGACCCAGTACTTC
TRBJ1-5,TRBV19,.,.,CASSPNRRGPSNQPQHF,TGTGCCAGTAGTCCAAACCGGCGGGGGCCTAGCAATCAGCCCCAGCATTTT
TRBJ2-2,TRBV5-4,.,TRBD2,CASSPAGGFANTGELFF,TGTGCCAGCAGCCCCGCCGGGGGGTTCGCGAACACCGGGGAGCTGTTTTTT
TRBJ2-6,TRBV15,.,.,CATSRGEHSGANVLTF,TGTGCCACCAGCAGGGGCGAGCACTCGGGGGCCAACGTCCTGACTTTC
TRBJ1-2,TRBV19,.,TRBD1,CASTPQGLGTAYGYTF,TGTGCCAGTACCCCACAGGGGCTTGGAACCGCTTATGGCTACACCTTC
TRBJ2-5,TRBV7-2,once,.,CASSLSRGQETQYF,TGTGCCAGCAGCTTATCTCGGGGTCAAGAGACCCAGTACTTC
TRBJ1-3,TRBV7-9,.,TRBD1,CASSSTGGGGNTIYF,TGTGCCAGCAGCTCGACAGGGGGCGGGGGAAACACCATATATTTT
TRBJ2-3,TRBV5-1,.,.,CASSLVSGSGTDTQYF,TGCGCCAGCAGCTTGGTCTCCGGGTCGGGCACAGATACGCAGTATTTT